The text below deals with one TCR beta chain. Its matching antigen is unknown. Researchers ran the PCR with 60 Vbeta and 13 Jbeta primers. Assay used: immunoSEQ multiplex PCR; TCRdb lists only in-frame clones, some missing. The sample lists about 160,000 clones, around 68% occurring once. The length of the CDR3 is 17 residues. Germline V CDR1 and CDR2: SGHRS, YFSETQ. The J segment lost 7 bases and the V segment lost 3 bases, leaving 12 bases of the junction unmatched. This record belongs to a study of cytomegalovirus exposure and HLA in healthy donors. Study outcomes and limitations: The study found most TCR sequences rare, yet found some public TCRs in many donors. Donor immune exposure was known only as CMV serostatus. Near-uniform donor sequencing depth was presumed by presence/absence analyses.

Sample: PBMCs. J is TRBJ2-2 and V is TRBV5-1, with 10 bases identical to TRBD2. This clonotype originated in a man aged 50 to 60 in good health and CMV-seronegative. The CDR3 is CASSSGLALSLGGELFF. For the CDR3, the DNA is TGCGCCAGCAGCTCGGGACTAGCGCTCTCTCTCGGCGGGGAGCTGTTTTTT.